The rows below give T cell receptor beta chains drawn from one sample of a study of PD-1 blockade in classical Hodgkin lymphoma. Profiled with immunoSEQ multiplex PCR; TCRdb holds only in-frame clones, not every one. In the table there are about 64,000 clones, 85% to 95% of which are singletons. The material was peripheral blood mononuclear cells (PBMCs), obtained before the fourth cycle of nivolumab. The receptors shown here come from a human donor with classical Hodgkin lymphoma. Both conserved end residues are part of each CDR3. The order of the fields is V gene, J gene, D gene, clone size, CDR3 DNA, CDR3 protein. D genes are given only for firm matches. Rows may omit the clone size; those that give it use once, few, many or a size class.

V: TRBV7-9; J: TRBJ1-2; D: .; size: .; DNA: TGTGCCAGCAGGGCACTGTCCATGGAGGGACCTCCTAACTATGGCTACACCTTC; CDR3: CASRALSMEGPPNYGYTF
V: TRBV5-1; J: TRBJ2-1; D: TRBD2; size: .; DNA: TGCGCCAGCGGCGAAATTAGCGGGGGGGCCGTGGAGCAGTTCTTC; CDR3: CASGEISGGAVEQFF
V: TRBV2; J: TRBJ2-2; D: TRBD2; size: .; DNA: TGTGCCAGCAAACCGGGACTAGAGTTCGGGGAGCTGTTTTTT; CDR3: CASKPGLEFGELFF
V: TRBV6-5; J: TRBJ1-1; D: .; size: once; DNA: TGTGCCAGCAGTTACCCCGGAAGGAACACTGAAGCTTTCTTT; CDR3: CASSYPGRNTEAFF
V: TRBV28; J: TRBJ2-2; D: .; size: .; DNA: TGTGCCAGCAGCCAAGACAGAGTCAACACCGGGGAGCTGTTTTTT; CDR3: CASSQDRVNTGELFF
V: TRBV7-9; J: TRBJ2-6; D: .; size: .; DNA: TGTGCCAGCAGCTCGACGAGGAGGGGGAGTGGGGCCAACGTCCTGACTTTC; CDR3: CASSSTRRGSGANVLTF
V: TRBV7-8; J: TRBJ2-7; D: TRBD2; size: .; DNA: TGTGCCAGCAGCTCCAGACTAGCGGGGTCCTACGAGCAGTACTTC; CDR3: CASSSRLAGSYEQYF
V: TRBV2; J: TRBJ1-5; D: .; size: .; DNA: TGTGCCAGCCTGGGGCAGCTCGGTCAGCCCCAGCATTTT; CDR3: CASLGQLGQPQHF
V: TRBV6-1; J: TRBJ2-7; D: .; size: .; DNA: TGTGCCAGCAGTGAACTACTCGGCGGTATTTCCTACGAGCAGTACTTC; CDR3: CASSELLGGISYEQYF
V: TRBV4-1; J: TRBJ1-2; D: TRBD1; size: .; DNA: TGCGCCAGCAGCCCAATACCGGGACAGGGGGCGGGAGGCTACACCTTC; CDR3: CASSPIPGQGAGGYTF
V: TRBV28; J: TRBJ1-3; D: TRBD1; size: .; DNA: TGTGCCAGCAGTTTGACAGGGCGCGGAAACACCATATATTTT; CDR3: CASSLTGRGNTIYF
V: TRBV11-2; J: TRBJ2-5; D: .; size: .; DNA: TGTGCCAGCAGCTTAGGGGAGACCCAGTACTTC; CDR3: CASSLGETQYF
V: TRBV9; J: TRBJ2-2; D: .; size: .; DNA: TGTGCCAGCAGGGAGGCGCCGAACACCGGGGAGCTGTTTTTT; CDR3: CASREAPNTGELFF
V: TRBV19; J: TRBJ1-3; D: .; size: .; DNA: TGTGCCAGTAGTAGGCAGTACGGCTCTGGAAACACCATATATTTT; CDR3: CASSRQYGSGNTIYF
V: TRBV19; J: TRBJ1-2; D: .; size: .; DNA: TGTGCCAGTAGTATCCGGACGACCAACTATGGCTACACCTTC; CDR3: CASSIRTTNYGYTF
V: TRBV28; J: TRBJ2-5; D: TRBD2; size: .; DNA: TGTGCCAGCAGTTTATCCAGCGGGAGTTATGAGACCCAGTACTTC; CDR3: CASSLSSGSYETQYF
V: TRBV7-8; J: TRBJ1-4; D: .; size: once; DNA: TGTGCCAGCAGCCTATCTTATGTTAGCCGGGACATCGGTAATGAAAAACTGTTTTTT; CDR3: CASSLSYVSRDIGNEKLFF
V: TRBV30; J: TRBJ1-4; D: .; size: medium-sized; DNA: TGTGCCTGGAGTGTACTAGATGAAAAACTGTTTTTT; CDR3: CAWSVLDEKLFF
V: TRBV11-2; J: TRBJ2-5; D: .; size: once; DNA: TGTGCCAGCAGCTTAGGGGGCTTTAGGACGGGTGGGGAGGCCCAGTACTTC; CDR3: CASSLGGFRTGGEAQYF
V: TRBV30; J: TRBJ2-5; D: TRBD2; size: .; DNA: TGTGCCTACATTTCATTCGCGGGGGTTGGTGAGACCCAGTACTTC; CDR3: CAYISFAGVGETQYF
V: TRBV6-5; J: TRBJ2-3; D: TRBD1; size: .; DNA: TGTGCCAGCGGGGGACAGGGTATCACAGATACGCAGTATTTT; CDR3: CASGGQGITDTQYF
V: TRBV27; J: TRBJ2-2; D: .; size: .; DNA: TGTGCCAGCAGTTTGGGGAGAGGACCCACCGGGGAGCTGTTTTTT; CDR3: CASSLGRGPTGELFF
V: TRBV15; J: TRBJ2-5; D: .; size: .; DNA: TGTGCCACCAGCAGAGATGGCCCTCTAGAAAGAAGTACCGAGACCCAGTACTTC; CDR3: CATSRDGPLERSTETQYF
V: TRBV19; J: TRBJ2-1; D: TRBD1; size: .; DNA: TGTGCCAGTAGTATACTGCGGGACAGGGGGTACAATGAGCAGTTCTTC; CDR3: CASSILRDRGYNEQFF
V: TRBV27; J: TRBJ2-6; D: .; size: .; DNA: TGTGCCAGCAGTTTTCGGGGCTCTGGGGCCAACGTCCTGACTTTC; CDR3: CASSFRGSGANVLTF
V: TRBV18; J: TRBJ2-5; D: .; size: .; DNA: TGTGCCAGCTCACCTGTTCGCGAGACCCAGTACTTC; CDR3: CASSPVRETQYF
V: TRBV5-1; J: TRBJ2-5; D: .; size: .; DNA: TGCGCCAGCAGCTCAGGTCCCGGGCCCCGGCAAGAGACCCAGTACTTC; CDR3: CASSSGPGPRQETQYF
V: TRBV27; J: TRBJ2-7; D: TRBD2; size: .; DNA: TGTGCCAGCAGTTCCTCACTAGCGGGAGCTTACGAGCAGTACTTC; CDR3: CASSSSLAGAYEQYF
V: TRBV9; J: TRBJ2-7; D: .; size: .; DNA: TGTGCCAGCAGCGTAGGAGGGGCCCCCTACGAGCAGTACTTC; CDR3: CASSVGGAPYEQYF
V: TRBV14; J: TRBJ2-5; D: .; size: .; DNA: TGTGCCAGCAGCCAGACGTTACCATCCTGGAAAGAGACCCAGTACTTC; CDR3: CASSQTLPSWKETQYF
V: TRBV28; J: TRBJ1-5; D: .; size: .; DNA: TGTGCCAGCAGGACTTCCCAGGATCAGCCCCAGCATTTT; CDR3: CASRTSQDQPQHF
V: TRBV29-1; J: TRBJ2-7; D: .; size: .; DNA: TGCAGCGTTGCACCCCTGGACTCCTACGAGCAGTACTTC; CDR3: CSVAPLDSYEQYF
V: TRBV27; J: TRBJ1-5; D: .; size: once; DNA: TGTGCCAGCAGTTTAAGGGGGGGATCATATCAGCCCCAGCATTTT; CDR3: CASSLRGGSYQPQHF
V: TRBV27; J: TRBJ2-1; D: .; size: .; DNA: TGTGCCAGCAGTTTAGGTCAGGTGTACAATGAGCAGTTCTTC; CDR3: CASSLGQVYNEQFF
V: TRBV9; J: TRBJ2-1; D: .; size: .; DNA: TGTGCCAGCAGCCGAGACAGTGGGCTAAGCAATGAGCAGTTCTTC; CDR3: CASSRDSGLSNEQFF
V: TRBV10-2; J: TRBJ2-7; D: .; size: .; DNA: TGCGCCAGCAGTGATTCTATTTACGAGCAGTACTTC; CDR3: CASSDSIYEQYF
V: TRBV5-8; J: TRBJ2-5; D: .; size: .; DNA: TGTGCCAGCAGCTTCTACAGCGGGCGGGAGACCCAGTACTTC; CDR3: CASSFYSGRETQYF
V: TRBV27; J: TRBJ2-7; D: .; size: .; DNA: TGTGCCAGCAGTTTATCATGGCGGAACACCTACGAGCAGTACTTC; CDR3: CASSLSWRNTYEQYF
V: TRBV12-2; J: TRBJ2-7; D: .; size: .; DNA: TGTGCAAGTCGCCCTGGACAGGGGAACTACGAGCAGTACTTC; CDR3: CASRPGQGNYEQYF
V: TRBV7-9; J: TRBJ1-3; D: TRBD1; size: .; DNA: TGTGCCGGAGGATGGGACAGGGCTGGAAACACCATATATTTT; CDR3: CAGGWDRAGNTIYF
V: TRBV28; J: TRBJ2-7; D: TRBD2; size: .; DNA: TGTGCCAGCAGACCACTAGCGGGAGTCTTCTACGAGCAGTACTTC; CDR3: CASRPLAGVFYEQYF
V: TRBV5-1; J: TRBJ2-7; D: .; size: .; DNA: TGCGCCAGCAGCTTGGCCTCCCCCTACGAGCAGTACTTC; CDR3: CASSLASPYEQYF
V: TRBV19; J: TRBJ1-1; D: .; size: .; DNA: TGTGCCAGTAGTATTTGGACAGCGAACACTGAAGCTTTCTTT; CDR3: CASSIWTANTEAFF
V: TRBV27; J: TRBJ1-6; D: .; size: .; DNA: TGTGCCAGCAGCCTCCCACAGGGACCCCTCCACTTT; CDR3: CASSLPQGPLHF
V: TRBV19; J: TRBJ2-1; D: .; size: .; DNA: TGTGCCAGTATTCCGCCAGGGGCAAAAGGTCGCGTCGGGCAGTTCTTC; CDR3: CASIPPGAKGRVGQFF
V: TRBV21-1; J: TRBJ2-3; D: .; size: .; DNA: TGTGCCAGCAGCAGAGGTCATAGTTCCAGCACAGATACGCAGTATTTT; CDR3: CASSRGHSSSTDTQYF
V: TRBV19; J: TRBJ1-3; D: .; size: .; DNA: TGTGCCAGTAGGATCTCCTCTGGAAACACCATATATTTT; CDR3: CASRISSGNTIYF
V: TRBV2; J: TRBJ2-3; D: TRBD2; size: .; DNA: TGTGCCAGCAGTGGAGATAGCGGGGTGAGCACAGATACGCAGTATTTT; CDR3: CASSGDSGVSTDTQYF
V: TRBV4-1; J: TRBJ2-1; D: TRBD2; size: once; DNA: TGCGCCAGCAGCCAACCTAGGACTAGCGGGGGGACCCCCTACAATGAGCAGTTCTTC; CDR3: CASSQPRTSGGTPYNEQFF
V: TRBV5-6; J: TRBJ2-1; D: .; size: .; DNA: TGTGCCAGCAGCTTGGGACTTGGGGGGTGGCTTGAGCAGTTCTTC; CDR3: CASSLGLGGWLEQFF
V: TRBV19; J: TRBJ1-5; D: TRBD1; size: .; DNA: TGTGCCAGTAGTATCGGGACAGGGTTTCAGCCCCAGCATTTT; CDR3: CASSIGTGFQPQHF
V: TRBV5-4; J: TRBJ2-5; D: .; size: .; DNA: TGTGCCAGCAGCATTGACACCTCGTACCAAGAGACCCAGTACTTC; CDR3: CASSIDTSYQETQYF
V: TRBV11-3; J: TRBJ2-1; D: TRBD1; size: .; DNA: TGTGCCAGCAGCTCCGGGACAGGGACCTACAATGAGCAGTTCTTC; CDR3: CASSSGTGTYNEQFF
V: TRBV10-3; J: TRBJ2-5; D: TRBD1; size: .; DNA: TGTGCCATTTCCGGGACAGAGGATCAAGAGACCCAGTACTTC; CDR3: CAISGTEDQETQYF
V: TRBV11-2; J: TRBJ2-5; D: .; size: few; DNA: TGTGCCAGCAGCTTAGAGCGCAGGGAGACCCAGTACTTC; CDR3: CASSLERRETQYF
V: TRBV6-6; J: TRBJ1-5; D: .; size: .; DNA: TGTGCCAGCAGTTACCCGGGACCCCTGGATGATCAGCCCCAGCATTTT; CDR3: CASSYPGPLDDQPQHF
V: TRBV5-1; J: TRBJ2-2; D: .; size: .; DNA: TGCGCCAGCAGCTTAACTAGCGGGGAGCTGTTTTTT; CDR3: CASSLTSGELFF
V: TRBV4-2; J: TRBJ1-5; D: .; size: .; DNA: TGTGCCAGCAGCCAAGAATCGACGGCGAATAATCAGCCCCAGCATTTT; CDR3: CASSQESTANNQPQHF
V: TRBV9; J: TRBJ2-1; D: .; size: .; DNA: TGTGCCAGCAGCGTAAGTTTCGGGAGCCTCGATGAGCAGTTCTTC; CDR3: CASSVSFGSLDEQFF
V: TRBV5-1; J: TRBJ1-2; D: .; size: .; DNA: TGCGCCAGCGGGACGTTGTGGTATGGCTACACCTTC; CDR3: CASGTLWYGYTF